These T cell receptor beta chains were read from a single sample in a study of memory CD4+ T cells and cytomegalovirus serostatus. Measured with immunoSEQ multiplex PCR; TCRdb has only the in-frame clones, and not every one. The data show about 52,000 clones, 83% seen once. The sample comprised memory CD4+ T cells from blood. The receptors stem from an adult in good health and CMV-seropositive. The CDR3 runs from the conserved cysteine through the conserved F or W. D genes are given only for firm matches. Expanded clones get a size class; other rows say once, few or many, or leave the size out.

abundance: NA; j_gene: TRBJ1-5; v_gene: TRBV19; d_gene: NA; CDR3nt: TGTGCCAGTAGTGGGCGGGGTGGAGGCAATCAGCCCCAGCATTTT; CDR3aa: CASSGRGGGNQPQHF
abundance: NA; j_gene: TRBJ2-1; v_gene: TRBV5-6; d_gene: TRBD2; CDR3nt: TGTGCCAGCAGCCGAGCGGGACTCTACAATGAGCAGTTCTTC; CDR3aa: CASSRAGLYNEQFF
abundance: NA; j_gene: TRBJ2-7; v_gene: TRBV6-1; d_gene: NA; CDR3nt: TGTGCCAGCAGTGCCGTCGGGTCCCCCTACGAGCAGTACTTC; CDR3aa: CASSAVGSPYEQYF
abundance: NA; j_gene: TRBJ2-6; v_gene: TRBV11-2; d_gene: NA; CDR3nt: TGTGCCAGCAGCTTTTTTGGGGGCTCGCCTGGGGCCAACGTCCTGACTTTC; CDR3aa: CASSFFGGSPGANVLTF
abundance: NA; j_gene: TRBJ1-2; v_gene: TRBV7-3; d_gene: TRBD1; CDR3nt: TGTGCCAGCAGCTTGGACAGGGGTCTGGGCTACACCTTC; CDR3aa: CASSLDRGLGYTF
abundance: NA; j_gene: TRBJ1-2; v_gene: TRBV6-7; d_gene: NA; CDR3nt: TGTGCCAGCAGTTACCATACAGACGATGGCTACACCTTC; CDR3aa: CASSYHTDDGYTF
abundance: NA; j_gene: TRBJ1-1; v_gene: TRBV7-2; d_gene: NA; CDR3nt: TGTGCCAGCAGCTTAGGTGCACACTCGAACACTGAAGCTTTCTTT; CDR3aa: CASSLGAHSNTEAFF
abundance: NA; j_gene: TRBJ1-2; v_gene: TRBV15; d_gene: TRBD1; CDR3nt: TGTGCCACCAGCAGAGGATCGCGGGACAGGAGCTATGGCTACACCTTC; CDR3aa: CATSRGSRDRSYGYTF
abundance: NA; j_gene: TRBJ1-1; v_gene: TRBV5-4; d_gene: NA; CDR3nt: TGTGCCTATGGAAGGGGGGGGTTGGCCACTGAAGCTTTCTTT; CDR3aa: CAYGRGGLATEAFF
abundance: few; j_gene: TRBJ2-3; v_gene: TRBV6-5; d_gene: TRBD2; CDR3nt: TGTGCCAGCAGTGTACTAGCGGGGGGCACAGATACGCAGTATTTT; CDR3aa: CASSVLAGGTDTQYF
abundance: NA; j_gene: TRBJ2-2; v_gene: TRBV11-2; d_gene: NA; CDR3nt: TGTGCCAGCAGCTTAGTCGGCGCCCCGGCGGAGCTGTTTTTT; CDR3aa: CASSLVGAPAELFF
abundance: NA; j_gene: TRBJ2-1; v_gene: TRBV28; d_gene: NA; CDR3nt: TGTGCCAGCTACACTAAGGGACGGGGCCTCCATGAGCAGTTCTTC; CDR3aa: CASYTKGRGLHEQFF
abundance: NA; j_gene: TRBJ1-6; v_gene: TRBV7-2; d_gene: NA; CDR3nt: TGTGCCAGCAGCTTAGCGTCCGTCCCCGGGACACGGACCAATTCACCCCTCCACTTT; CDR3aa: CASSLASVPGTRTNSPLHF
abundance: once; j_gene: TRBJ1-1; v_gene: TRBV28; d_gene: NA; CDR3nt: TGTGGGGCACGGACTGGGAACACTGAAGCTTTCTTT; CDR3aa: CGARTGNTEAFF
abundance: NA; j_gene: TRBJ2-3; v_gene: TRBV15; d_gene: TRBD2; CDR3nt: TGTGCCACCAGCAGATCAGCGGGGATGACAGATACGCAGTATTTT; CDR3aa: CATSRSAGMTDTQYF
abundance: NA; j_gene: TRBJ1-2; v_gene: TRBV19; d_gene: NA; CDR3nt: TGTGCCAGTAGTATCCCTGACAGATCCTATGGCTACACCTTC; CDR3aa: CASSIPDRSYGYTF
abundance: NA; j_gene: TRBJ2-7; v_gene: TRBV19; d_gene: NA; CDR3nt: TGTGCCAGTAGTATCCTCGGACGCGACGAGCAGTACTTC; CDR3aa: CASSILGRDEQYF
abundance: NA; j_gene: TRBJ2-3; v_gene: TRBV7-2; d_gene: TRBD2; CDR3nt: TGTGCCAGCAGCTTAAATTTCAAGAGGACTAGCGTGAGCACAGATACGCAGTATTTT; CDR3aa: CASSLNFKRTSVSTDTQYF
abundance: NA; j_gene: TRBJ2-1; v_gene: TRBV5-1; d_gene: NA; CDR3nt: TGCGCCAGCAGCCGGGGGACAGCTAACAATGAGCAGTTCTTC; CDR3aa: CASSRGTANNEQFF
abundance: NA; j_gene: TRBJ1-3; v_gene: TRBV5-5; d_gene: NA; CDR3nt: TGTGCCAGCAGCTTGGAGGGCTTCTCTGGAAACACCATATATTTT; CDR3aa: CASSLEGFSGNTIYF
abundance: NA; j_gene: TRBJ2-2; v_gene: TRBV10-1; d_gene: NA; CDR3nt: TGCGCCAGCAGCTTAGAGCCCGTCACCGGGGAGCTGTTTTTT; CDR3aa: CASSLEPVTGELFF
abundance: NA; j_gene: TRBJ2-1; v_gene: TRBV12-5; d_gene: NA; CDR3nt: TGTGCTAGTGGTGACGTCTATGAGCAGTTCTTC; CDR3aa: CASGDVYEQFF
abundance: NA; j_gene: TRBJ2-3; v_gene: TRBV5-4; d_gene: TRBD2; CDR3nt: TGTGCCAGCAGCTTGGGGGGACTAGCGGTCACAGATACGCAGTATTTT; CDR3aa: CASSLGGLAVTDTQYF
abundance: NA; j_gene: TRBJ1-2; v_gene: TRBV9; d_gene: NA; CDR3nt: TGTGCCAGCAGCGAATCTCGCTATGGCTACACCTTC; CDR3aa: CASSESRYGYTF
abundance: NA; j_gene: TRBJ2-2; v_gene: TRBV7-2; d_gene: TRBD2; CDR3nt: TGTGCCAGCAGCAAACGGACTAGCGGAACGAACACCGGGGAGCTGTTTTTT; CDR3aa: CASSKRTSGTNTGELFF
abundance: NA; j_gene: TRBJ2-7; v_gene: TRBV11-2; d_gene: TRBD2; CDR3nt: TGTGCCAGCAGCCCCCCGACTAGCAGAAGCTCCTACGAGCAGTACTTC; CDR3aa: CASSPPTSRSSYEQYF
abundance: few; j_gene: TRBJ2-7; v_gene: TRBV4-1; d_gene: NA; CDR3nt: TGCGCCAGCAGCCGACTTAGCGGACCCTCCTACGAGCAGTACTTC; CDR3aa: CASSRLSGPSYEQYF
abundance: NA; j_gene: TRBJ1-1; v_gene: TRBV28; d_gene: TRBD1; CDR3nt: TGTGCCAGCAGTTTGTCCCAGGGGGTCACTGAAGCTTTCTTT; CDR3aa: CASSLSQGVTEAFF
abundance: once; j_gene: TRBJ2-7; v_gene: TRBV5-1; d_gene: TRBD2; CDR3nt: TGCGCCAGCAGCGGAAGCGGGAGGGCGGGTGAGCAGTACTTC; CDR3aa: CASSGSGRAGEQYF
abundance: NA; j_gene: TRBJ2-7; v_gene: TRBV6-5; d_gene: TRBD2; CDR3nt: TGTGCCACCCAACGTAGCGGGAGTGAGCAGTACTTC; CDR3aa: CATQRSGSEQYF
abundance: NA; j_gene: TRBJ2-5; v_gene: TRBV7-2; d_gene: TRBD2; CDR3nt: TGTGCCAGCAGCTTGTCTAGCGGAGTACAAGAGACCCAGTACTTC; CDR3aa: CASSLSSGVQETQYF
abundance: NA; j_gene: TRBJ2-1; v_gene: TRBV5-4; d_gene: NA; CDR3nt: TGTGCCAGCACCTTGGGGGCCCCGCTCGGTGAGCAGTTCTTC; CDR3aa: CASTLGAPLGEQFF
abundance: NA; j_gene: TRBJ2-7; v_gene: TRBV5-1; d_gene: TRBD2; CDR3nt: TGCGCCAGCGGTTTTGGGTCTAGCGGCTACGAGCAGTACTTC; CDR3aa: CASGFGSSGYEQYF
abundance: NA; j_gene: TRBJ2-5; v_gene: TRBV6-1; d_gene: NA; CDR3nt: TGTGCCAGCAGTGAAAGGGGAGGTCAAGAGACCCAGTACTTC; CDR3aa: CASSERGGQETQYF
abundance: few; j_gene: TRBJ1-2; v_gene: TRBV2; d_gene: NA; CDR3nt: TGTGCCAGCAGCCGTGATTCCTATGGCTACACCTTC; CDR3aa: CASSRDSYGYTF
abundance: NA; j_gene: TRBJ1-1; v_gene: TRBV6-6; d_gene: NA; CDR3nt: TGTGCCAGCCTACAGGGTAGCTCTGAAGCTTTCTTT; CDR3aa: CASLQGSSEAFF
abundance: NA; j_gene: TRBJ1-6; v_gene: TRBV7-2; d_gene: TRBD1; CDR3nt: TGTGCCAGCAGCCCCAGGACAGGGGAGGGTTCACCCCTCCACTTT; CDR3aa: CASSPRTGEGSPLHF
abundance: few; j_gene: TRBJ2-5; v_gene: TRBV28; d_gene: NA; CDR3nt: TGTGCCAGCACCCCTTGGAGAGGCGAAGAGACCCAGTACTTC; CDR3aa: CASTPWRGEETQYF
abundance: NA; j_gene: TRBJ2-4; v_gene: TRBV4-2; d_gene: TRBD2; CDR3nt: TGTGCCAGCAGCCAAGAGGGGGTAGCGGGGGTCTTAAACATTCAGTACTTC; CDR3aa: CASSQEGVAGVLNIQYF
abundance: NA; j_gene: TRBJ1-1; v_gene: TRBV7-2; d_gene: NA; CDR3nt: TGTGCCAGCAGCCGGGCCAGCACTGAAGCTTTCTTT; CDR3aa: CASSRASTEAFF
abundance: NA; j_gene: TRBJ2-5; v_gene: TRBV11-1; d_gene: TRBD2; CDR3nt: TGTGCCAGCACCGGACTAGCTGCGGGCGAGACCCAGTACTTC; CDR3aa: CASTGLAAGETQYF
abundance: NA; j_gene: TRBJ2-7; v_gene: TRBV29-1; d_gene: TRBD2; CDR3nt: TGCAGCGTTGGGGCTAGCGGGTACGAGCAGTACTTC; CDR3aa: CSVGASGYEQYF
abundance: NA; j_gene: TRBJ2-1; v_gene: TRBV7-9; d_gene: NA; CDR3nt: TGTGCCAGCAGCTCGACAGGGACTTCCTACAATGAGCAGTTCTTC; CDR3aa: CASSSTGTSYNEQFF
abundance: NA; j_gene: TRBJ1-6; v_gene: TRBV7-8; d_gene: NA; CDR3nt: TGTGCCAGCACGCTAACAGCGGGGGGAGGGAATTCACCCCTCCACTTT; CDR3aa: CASTLTAGGGNSPLHF
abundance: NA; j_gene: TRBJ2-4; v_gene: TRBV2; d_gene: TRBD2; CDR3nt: TGTGCCAGCAGTCCCACAGGGACTAGGAACATTCAGTACTTC; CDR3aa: CASSPTGTRNIQYF
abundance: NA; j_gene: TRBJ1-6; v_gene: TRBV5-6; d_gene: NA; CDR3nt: TGTGCCAGCAGCTTGGCGCAGAGGTTCTTGCCCCTCCACTTT; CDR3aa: CASSLAQRFLPLHF
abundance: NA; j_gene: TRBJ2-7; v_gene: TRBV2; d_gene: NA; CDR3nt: TGTGCCAGCATTGGGAGCCTCCTTCCAGACGAGCAGTACTTC; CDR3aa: CASIGSLLPDEQYF
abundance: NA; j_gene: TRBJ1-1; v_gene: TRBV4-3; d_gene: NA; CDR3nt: TGCGCCAGCAGCCGTAGGGCACAGGGACTGAACACTGAAGCTTTCTTT; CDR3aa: CASSRRAQGLNTEAFF
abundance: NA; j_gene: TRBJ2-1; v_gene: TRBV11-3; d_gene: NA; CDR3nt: TGTGCCAGCAGCTTAGAAGGCGGGGGCGTTGATGAGCAGTTCTTC; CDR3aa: CASSLEGGGVDEQFF